The TCR beta chain described here comes from a study of human T cells and chemical hapten exposure. Across the whole study: The study sensitized with 2% DPC on a 2 cm by 2 cm patch of upper inner arm skin.

Trimming removed 0 bases from V and 4 bases from J; junction bases left unmatched: 8. Germline CDR1 is MNHEY and CDR2 is SVGAGI. The CDR3 is 16 residues long. Time point specified: patch test 1, 2 weeks after DPC sensitization. The treatment: therapeutic diphenylcyclopropenone sensitization with weekly scalp DPC. Attachment of unique molecular identifiers to individual cDNA molecules was performed in the library. In the study's own analysis: Sample-level TCR yields exhibited a median of about 96,000, with a range of 23,224 to 690,600. TCRdb re-called the RACE reads through MiXCR, storing one row per CDR3 protein. The V and J calls were not made by the authors but by TCRdb's processing. The sample contains under 450,000 distinct CDR3 sequences, about 4.8% of which appear only once. Points on this clonotype: As yet, its antigen is unknown.

Study-wide findings and caveats: TCRs at a frequency above 1 in 1000 stayed unchanged with DPC sensitization.

The V gene is TRBV6-5, the J gene TRBJ1-1; TRBD1 aligns across 7 bases. Source: whole blood, taken in connection with sensitization to the hapten diphenylcyclopropenone (DPC). The TCR was taken from a woman in her 50s with alopecia areata. Some clones in this sample may be carry-over from other donors' samples. CDR3 DNA sequence: TGTGCCAGCAGTTACTCGAGGGACAGAAGGGGCACTGAAGCTTTCTTT. This codes for CASSYSRDRRGTEAFF.